The 29 T cell receptor beta chains below were found in one sample sequenced in a study of blood T cell repertoires in COVID-19. This table comes from immunoSEQ multiplex PCR, and its TCRdb copy is limited to in-frame clones, with some not included. Of under 75,000 clones in the sample, about four fifths were seen once. Sequenced sample: peripheral blood. The receptors stem from a man aged 70 or older who had recovered from COVID-19.

The J gene is TRBJ2-2, the V gene TRBV21-1; the table's D call of TRBD2 was not tested on the DNA. TRBV21-1 is noted as a pseudogene. This CDR3 region has 15 residues. The CDR3 protein is CASNLRSGNSGELFF. The CDR3 nucleotides are TGTGCCAGCAATCTACGTAGCGGGAATTCCGGGGAGCTGTTTTTT.

The V call is TRBV30, the J call TRBJ1-6; a possible D gene is TRBD1 (5 bases). V shed 2 bases and J shed 10 bases, with 12 bases lying between them. The CDR3 totals 13 residues. Germline loops: CDR1 GTSNPN, CDR2 SVGIG (reference sequence). The CDR3 loop is CAWSRGDRSPLHF. For the CDR3, the DNA is TGTGCCTGGAGTCGGGGGGATCGGTCACCCCTCCACTTT.

The chain links TRBV19 to TRBJ2-2, with D perhaps TRBD2 (5 bases). The CDR3 contains 15 residues. Per germline, CDR1 LNHDA and CDR2 SQIVND (reference sequence). The ends were cut back, 8 bases at V and 6 bases at J, with 19 bases in the middle. The chain's CDR3 is CASRGQPGMAGELFF. CDR3 nucleotide sequence: TGTGCCAGTCGAGGGCAGCCGGGGATGGCCGGGGAGCTGTTTTTT.

V is TRBV7-9 and J is TRBJ1-1; D gene ambiguous. The ends were cut back, 0 bases at V and 5 bases at J, with 10 bases in the middle. This CDR3 has 14 amino acids. Germline V gene data show CDR1 as SEHNR and CDR2 as FQNEAQ (reference sequence). The CDR3, as DNA: TGTGCCAGCAGCTTAGCAGTCGGGGAAACTGAAGCTTTCTTT. Residues: CASSLAVGETEAFF.

The chain carries TRBV6-2 or TRBV6-3 and TRBJ1-4; D might be TRBD1 (5 bases). The CDR3 has 14 residues. Per the germline V gene, CDR1 is MNHEY and CDR2 is SVGEGT. V was trimmed by 2 bases and J by 8 bases, leaving 12 bases between them. The CDR3 DNA reads as TGTGCCAGCAGTTACGTCTCAGGGCACGAAAAACTGTTTTTT. It encodes CASSYVSGHEKLFF.

This rearrangement joins TRBV6-5 to TRBJ2-7; TRBD1 matches at 9 bases. With V trimmed by 2 bases and J by 3 bases, 2 bases remained unmatched. The CDR3 is 14 amino acids. The V gene's germline CDR1 is MNHEY and CDR2 SVGAGI. The CDR3 region is CASSYGTGIYEQYF. DNA of the CDR3: TGTGCCAGCAGTTACGGGACAGGGATCTACGAGCAGTACTTC.

On this clone: It may be a read error: a sequence one base away is much more abundant. The rearrangement links TRBV5-6 to TRBJ2-3; the D is unclear. The ends were cut back, 2 bases at V and 5 bases at J, with 6 bases in the middle. Germline V CDR1 and CDR2: SGHDT, YYEEEE. CDR3 length: 12 residues. The chain's CDR3 is CASSFIIDTQYF. CDR3 nucleotide sequence: TGTGCCAGCAGCTTCATCATAGATACGCAGTATTTT.

This chain connects TRBV19 to TRBJ1-2; a weak D match, TRBD1 (6 bases). This CDR3 region has 13 residues. Germline assignment: CDR1 LNHDA and CDR2 SQIVND (reference sequence). The germline V and J ends were trimmed by 6 bases and 4 bases, with 12 bases remaining between them. CDR3 sequence (DNA): TGTGCCAGTAGCCCGGGGGGCGTCTATGGCTACACCTTC. Translated, it gives CASSPGGVYGYTF.

V and J are TRBV12-3 or TRBV12-4 and TRBJ1-1; D unresolved. Trimming stripped 8 bases from V and 6 bases from J, with 10 bases between. The CDR3 contains 11 residues. As DNA, the CDR3 is TGTGCCAGCGTCCGGGGTGCTGAAGCTTTCTTT. Residues: CASVRGAEAFF.

The chain joins TRBV28 to TRBJ2-1; no firm D call. Germline V gene lookup returns CDR1 MDHEN and CDR2 SYDVKM. This CDR3 contains 15 residues. V was shortened by 3 bases and J by 6 bases, with 15 bases between the two germline ends. CDR3 nucleotides: TGTGCCAGCAGTTTTCGGTCGTTCCGAGGCAATGAGCAGTTCTTC. Protein sequence: CASSFRSFRGNEQFF.

The chain is built from TRBV18 and TRBJ2-2, with D unresolved. The V gene lost 1 base and the J gene lost 0 bases, with 9 bases spanning the gap. Germline lookup yields CDR1 KGHSH and CDR2 LQKENI. This CDR3 region has 16 residues. DNA of the CDR3: TGTGCCAGCTCACCACTCGCCACTTCGAACACCGGGGAGCTGTTTTTT. Translation: CASSPLATSNTGELFF. The full variable domain, with the rest looked up from reference TRBV18 and TRBJ2-2, is NAGVMQNPRHLVRRRGQEARLRCSPMKGHSHVYWYRQLPEEGLKFMVYLQKENIIDESGMPKERFSAEFPKEGPSILRIQQVVRGDSAAYFCASSPLATSNTGELFFGEGSRLTVL.

The chain carries TRBV6-5 and TRBJ2-7; 8 bases align to TRBD1. This CDR3 is 15 amino acids long. Germline V CDR1 and CDR2: MNHEY, SVGAGI. V shed 6 bases and J 2 bases; nucleotides not matched to a gene: 9. DNA of the CDR3: TGTGCCAGCAGCCGGACCGGGACAGGTCCCTACGAGCAGTACTTC. Amino acid sequence: CASSRTGTGPYEQYF.

This chain links TRBV7-2 with TRBJ2-5; perhaps TRBD1 as D (6 bases). Germline CDR1 SGHTA, CDR2 FQGNSA. Between the trimmed V and J ends, which lost 4 bases and 5 bases, there was a span of 17 bases. The CDR3 is 15 residues long. CDR3 amino acids: CASSYRVRGLETQYF. The CDR3 coding sequence is TGTGCCAGCAGCTACAGGGTCAGGGGCTTGGAGACCCAGTACTTC.

The V gene is TRBV18, the J gene TRBJ2-7; 16 bases line up with TRBD2. Germline V gene sequence: CDR1 KGHSH, CDR2 LQKENI. V dropped 3 bases and J dropped 5; count of bases not matched to a gene: 7. The CDR3 extends over 17 amino acids. The CDR3 protein is CASSPPGLAGGVDEQYF. CDR3 sequence (DNA): TGTGCCAGCTCACCCCCGGGACTAGCGGGGGGGGTCGACGAGCAGTACTTC.

This clone was found once. The CDR3 is CATSALDRGNTGELFF. The CDR3 DNA follows: TGTGCCACCAGTGCCCTGGACAGGGGAAACACCGGGGAGCTGTTTTTT. The rearrangement links TRBV24-1 to TRBJ2-2, with 9 bases that match TRBD1. Trimming cost V 5 bases and J 2 bases; bases outside gene matches: 5. The germline CDR1 and CDR2 sequences are KGHDR and SFDVKD. CDR3 length: 16 residues.

V usage is TRBV4-3 and J usage is TRBJ2-5; TRBD2 aligns across 8 bases. The CDR3 spans 14 residues. Germline assignment: CDR1 LGHNA and CDR2 YSLEER. After removal of 4 bases from V and 5 bases from J, the junction contained 6 bases not matched to a gene. For the CDR3, the DNA is TGCGCCAGCAGCCTAGCGGGATTAGGGGAGACCCAGTACTTC. It codes for CASSLAGLGETQYF.

The V call is TRBV7-9, the J call TRBJ1-4; 9 nucleotides line up with TRBD1. Trimming cost V 5 bases and J 0 bases; bases outside gene matches: 10. This CDR3 comprises 18 residues. Germline V lookup: CDR1 SEHNR, CDR2 FQNEAQ (reference sequence). CDR3 bases: TGTGCCAGCAGCAAAAACCGGGACAGGGATGCAACTAATGAAAAACTGTTTTTT. It codes for CASSKNRDRDATNEKLFF.

V gene TRBV3-1 (or the pseudogene TRBV3-2) combines with J gene TRBJ1-5; D is perhaps TRBD1 (5 bases). The CDR3 has 15 amino acids. Germline CDR1 and CDR2: LGHDT and YNNKEL (reference sequence). Trimming left V 10 bases short and J 0 bases short, with 16 bases between. As DNA, the CDR3 is TGTGCCATCGCACGGGGGGTTGGTAGCAATCAGCCCCAGCATTTT. Protein sequence: CAIARGVGSNQPQHF.

V and J are TRBV10-3 and TRBJ2-3, with TRBD2 matching 9 bases. Germline CDR1 and CDR2: ENHRY and SYGVKD. Trimming took 6 bases from V and 6 from J; bases not matched to a gene: 10. This CDR3 region has 15 residues. CDR3: CAISPRAGGGDTQYF. Here the CDR3 DNA reads TGTGCCATCAGCCCTCGAGCGGGGGGAGGTGATACGCAGTATTTT.

V usage is TRBV29-1 and J usage is TRBJ2-2; the D is unclear. CDR3 length equals 14 residues. CDR1 is SQVTM, CDR2 ANQGSEA, per germline. The V and J ends lost 4 bases and 4 bases respectively, with 13 bases between them. The CDR3 sequence: CSVVGSTGTGELFF. The CDR3 bases are TGCAGCGTTGTCGGCTCTACGGGCACCGGGGAGCTGTTTTTT.

The chain combines TRBV4-3 with TRBJ1-4; D is possibly TRBD1 (6 bases). Trimming took 0 bases from V and 0 from J, leaving 17 bases between them. CDR1 LGHNA and CDR2 YSLEER come from the germline V gene. The length of the CDR3 is 19 residues. For the CDR3, the DNA is TGCGCCAGCAGCCAAGAATTGGGGGCGAGCGGTTCAACTAATGAAAAACTGTTTTTT. This sequence encodes CASSQELGASGSTNEKLFF.

For the CDR3, the DNA is TGCAGTGCTAGTACGCAGGCCTACTCCTCTGAAGCTTTCTTT. Its protein product is CSASTQAYSSEAFF. This chain joins TRBV20-1 and TRBJ1-1; D remains ambiguous. The V end lost 3 bases, the J end lost 6 bases, and 17 bases lay between the germline ends. The CDR3 consists of 14 residues. Germline CDR1 reads DFQATT; CDR2 reads SNEGSKA (reference sequence).

The chain employs TRBV6-2 or TRBV6-3 and TRBJ1-5; 7 bases match TRBD1. With V trimmed by 2 bases and J by 1 base, 5 bases remained unmatched. This CDR3 contains 16 residues. Germline CDR1 reads MNHEY; CDR2 reads SVGEGT. CDR3 DNA sequence: TGTGCCAGCAGTTACACGAGGGACAGAAGCAATCAGCCCCAGCATTTT. Its translation: CASSYTRDRSNQPQHF.

This sequence joins TRBV19 and TRBJ1-5, with D possibly matching TRBD1 (5 bases). This CDR3 comprises 14 residues. Trimming pared 9 bases from V and 6 bases from J, leaving 18 bases between. Germline V gene sequence: CDR1 LNHDA, CDR2 SQIVND (reference sequence). The CDR3 loop reads CASAPGGGIQPQHF. DNA for the CDR3: TGTGCCAGCGCCCCCGGGGGGGGGATTCAGCCCCAGCATTTT.

The CDR3 is CASSPAVTTEAFF. As DNA, the CDR3 is TGTGCCAGCTCACCAGCAGTTACCACTGAAGCTTTCTTT. V is TRBV18 and J is TRBJ1-1; no clear D gene. Germline V lookup: CDR1 KGHSH, CDR2 LQKENI. V lost 2 bases and J lost 4, with 8 bases in between. This CDR3 region has 13 residues.

V is TRBV27 and J is TRBJ2-2; D not certain. Trimming removed 3 bases from V and 0 bases from J, with 5 bases in between. Germline V gene sequence: CDR1 MNHEY, CDR2 SMNVEV (reference sequence). The CDR3 totals 14 residues. CDR3: CASSLPANTGELFF. Written as DNA, the CDR3 is TGTGCCAGCAGTTTGCCGGCGAACACCGGGGAGCTGTTTTTT.

The CDR3 DNA is TGTGCCAGCAGCCCGAGACAGGGGTTGGTCGGGGAGCTGTTTTTT. This encodes CASSPRQGLVGELFF. The chain carries TRBV28 and TRBJ2-2; 8 bases agree with TRBD1. With 6 bases clipped from V and 7 bases from J, the junction kept 10 bases outside the gene matches. The length of the CDR3 is 15 residues. CDR1 and CDR2 from the germline V gene are MDHEN and SYDVKM. Full variable domain (missing parts from reference TRBV28 and TRBJ2-2): DVKVTQSSRYLVKRTGEKVFLECVQDMDHENMFWYRQDPGLGLRLIYFSYDVKMKEKGDIPEGYSVSREKKERFSLILESASTNQTSMYLCASSPRQGLVGELFFGEGSRLTVL.

This chain joins TRBV9 and TRBJ2-6; TRBD1 agrees at 8 bases. The germline gives CDR1 SGDLS, CDR2 YYNGEE. Losses at the gene ends were 4 bases for V and 0 bases for J; bases not matched to a gene: 6. This CDR3 is 17 amino acids long. CDR3 region: CASSPDGTGSGANVLTF. The DNA of the CDR3 is TGTGCCAGCAGCCCAGACGGGACAGGCTCTGGGGCCAACGTCCTGACTTTC.

Details on this clone: At one end, the junction sequence differs from germline, possibly due to a read error. The rearrangement uses TRBV27 and TRBJ1-2; a possible D gene is TRBD1 (5 bases). This CDR3 is 13 amino acids long. CDR1 and CDR2 (germline): MNHEY, SMNVEV (reference sequence). The chain's CDR3 is CASSFRWGEGYTF. DNA for the CDR3: TGCGCCAGCAGTTTTAGATGGGGCGAAGGCTACACCTTC.